This T cell receptor beta chain was documented in a study of T cells in Graves' hyperthyroidism and ophthalmopathy. In this sample, this clonotype turned up once. Its target is not known. TCR beta CDR3 sequences were amplified from RNA transcripts. Primed by the HTBI set, a first-round RT-PCR was run on the TCR CDR3. TCRdb independently ran MiXCR on the multiplex PCR reads; one entry per CDR3 protein. Of about 540,000 distinct CDR3 sequences listed, roughly 46% are singletons. Germline V gene lookup returns CDR1 SNHLY and CDR2 FYNNEI. The V end lost 8 bases, the J end lost 3 bases, and 8 bases lay between the germline ends. CDR3 length equals 12 residues. Diagnosis rested on symptoms, serum thyroxine and TRAb, thyroid ultrasound, and orbital computed tomography. Study-level points and caveats: In blood, most of the thyroid clonotypes expanded above 0.001 were also present.

The rearrangement uses TRBV2 and TRBJ2-1; D possibly corresponds to TRBD2 (5 bases). The sequencing input was peripheral blood or thyroid tissue (not recorded which). This TCR came from a woman between 18 and 30 years old with Graves' hyperthyroidism. CDR3 sequence: CASVGLYNEQFF. The CDR3 DNA reads TGTGCCAGCGTCGGACTCTACAATGAGCAGTTCTTC.